This record concerns one TCR beta chain sequence. Germline CDR1 and CDR2: SGHAT and FQNNGV. The length of the CDR3 is 14 residues. V dropped 3 bases and J dropped 11; count of bases not matched to a gene: 10. The data originate from a study of cytotoxic CD8 clonotypes in ibrutinib-treated CLL. Study as a whole: Partial responses numbered around 24 and complete responses 2; after a median about 74 months, about 14 stayed remitted and roughly twelve progressed.

Clones were sequenced by immunoSEQ multiplex PCR, and TCRdb holds only the in-frame ones, with some missing. Here the sample spans 20,000 to 25,000 clones, 75% being singletons. This receptor was obtained from a human donor with chronic lymphocytic leukemia. V usage is TRBV11-2 and J usage is TRBJ1-1; 9 bases are a match to TRBD1. The sample in question was PBMCs, obtained before ibrutinib treatment. CDR3 protein: CASSFGQGLPGAFF. CDR3 coding DNA: TGTGCCAGCAGCTTTGGACAGGGGCTGCCCGGGGCTTTCTTT.